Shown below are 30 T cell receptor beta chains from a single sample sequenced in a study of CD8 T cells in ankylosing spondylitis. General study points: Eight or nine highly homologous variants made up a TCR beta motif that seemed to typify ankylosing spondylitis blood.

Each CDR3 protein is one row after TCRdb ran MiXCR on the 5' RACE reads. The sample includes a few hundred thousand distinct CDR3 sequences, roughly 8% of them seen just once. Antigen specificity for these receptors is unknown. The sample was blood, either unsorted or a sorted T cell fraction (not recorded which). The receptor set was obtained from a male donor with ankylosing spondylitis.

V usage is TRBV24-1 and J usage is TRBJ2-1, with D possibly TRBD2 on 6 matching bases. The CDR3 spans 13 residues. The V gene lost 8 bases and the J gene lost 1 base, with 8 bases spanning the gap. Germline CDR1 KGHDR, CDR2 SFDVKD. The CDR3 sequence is CATTSESYNEQFF. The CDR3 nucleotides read TGTGCCACCACTAGCGAATCCTACAATGAGCAGTTCTTC.

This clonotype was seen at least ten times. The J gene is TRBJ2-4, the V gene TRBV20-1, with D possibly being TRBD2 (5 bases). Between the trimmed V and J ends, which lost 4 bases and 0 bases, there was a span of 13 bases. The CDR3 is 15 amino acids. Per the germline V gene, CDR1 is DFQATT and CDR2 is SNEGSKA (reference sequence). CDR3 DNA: TGCAGTGCTACCGTGCTCGGGGTAGCCAAAAACATTCAGTACTTC. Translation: CSATVLGVAKNIQYF.

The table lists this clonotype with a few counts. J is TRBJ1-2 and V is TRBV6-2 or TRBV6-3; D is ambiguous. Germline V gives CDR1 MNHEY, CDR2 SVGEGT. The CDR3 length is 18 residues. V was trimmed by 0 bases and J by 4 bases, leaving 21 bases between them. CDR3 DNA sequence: TGTGCCAGCAGTTACTCGATTGACCGCGTCGGACTCCTCTATGGCTACACCTTC. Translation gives CASSYSIDRVGLLYGYTF.

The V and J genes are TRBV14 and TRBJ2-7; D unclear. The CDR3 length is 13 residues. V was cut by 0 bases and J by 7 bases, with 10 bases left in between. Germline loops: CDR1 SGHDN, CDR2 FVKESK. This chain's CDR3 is CASSQDYFREQYF. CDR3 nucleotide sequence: TGTGCCAGCAGCCAAGATTACTTTAGGGAGCAGTACTTC.

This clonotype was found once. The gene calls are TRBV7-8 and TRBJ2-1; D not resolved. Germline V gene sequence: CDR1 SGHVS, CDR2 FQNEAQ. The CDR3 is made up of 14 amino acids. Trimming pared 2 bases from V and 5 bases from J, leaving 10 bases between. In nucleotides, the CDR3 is TGTGCCAGCAGCTTATTATCCGTGAACAATGAGCAGTTCTTC. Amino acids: CASSLLSVNNEQFF.

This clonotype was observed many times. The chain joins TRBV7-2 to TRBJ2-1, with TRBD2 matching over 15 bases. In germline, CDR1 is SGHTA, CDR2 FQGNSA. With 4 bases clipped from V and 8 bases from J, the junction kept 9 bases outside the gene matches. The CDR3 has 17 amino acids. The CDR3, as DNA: TGTGCCAGCAGCTACGGACTAGCGGGAGGGCTCGAAGATGAGCAGTTCTTC. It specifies CASSYGLAGGLEDEQFF.

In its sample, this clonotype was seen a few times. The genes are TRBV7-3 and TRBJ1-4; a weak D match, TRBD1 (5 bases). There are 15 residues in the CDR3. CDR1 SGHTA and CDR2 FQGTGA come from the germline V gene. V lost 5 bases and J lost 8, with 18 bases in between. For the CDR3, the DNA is TGTGCCAGCAGCCCCTCAGGGCTTAGGGAAGAAAAACTGTTTTTT. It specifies CASSPSGLREEKLFF.

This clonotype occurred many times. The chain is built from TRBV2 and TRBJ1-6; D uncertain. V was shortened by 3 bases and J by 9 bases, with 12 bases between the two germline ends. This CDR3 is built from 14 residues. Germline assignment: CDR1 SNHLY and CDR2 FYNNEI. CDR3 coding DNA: TGTGCCAGCAGTGAGGAGGGAACGGGTTCACCCCTCCACTTT. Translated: CASSEEGTGSPLHF.

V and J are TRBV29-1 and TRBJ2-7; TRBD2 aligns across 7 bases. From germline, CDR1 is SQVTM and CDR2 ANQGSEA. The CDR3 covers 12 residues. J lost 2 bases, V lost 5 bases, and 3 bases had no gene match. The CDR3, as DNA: TGCAGCGTTAGCGGGAACCCCTACGAGCAGTACTTC. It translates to CSVSGNPYEQYF.

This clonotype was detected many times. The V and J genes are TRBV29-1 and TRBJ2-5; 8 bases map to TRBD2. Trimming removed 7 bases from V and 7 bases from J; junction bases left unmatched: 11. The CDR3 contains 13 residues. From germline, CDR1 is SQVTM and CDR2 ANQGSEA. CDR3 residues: CSGYSTRGGTQYF. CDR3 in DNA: TGCAGCGGGTATTCGACACGGGGGGGGACCCAGTACTTC.

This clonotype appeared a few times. The chain's CDR3 is CSAQGSGNTIYF. The CDR3 bases are TGCAGTGCTCAGGGCTCTGGAAACACCATATATTTT. V is TRBV20-1 and J is TRBJ1-3, with TRBD1 as a possible D gene (5 bases). The germline V gene has CDR1 DFQATT and CDR2 SNEGSKA (reference sequence). The CDR3 is 12 residues long. V lost 5 bases and J lost 0, with 5 bases in between.

This CDR3 is CASSQDLRGEQFF. The CDR3 DNA follows: TGTGCCAGCAGCCAAGATCTGAGGGGTGAGCAGTTCTTC. The chain links TRBV14 to TRBJ2-1; D tentatively fits TRBD1 or TRBD2 (5 bases each). The V end lost 0 bases, the J end lost 9 bases, and 9 bases lay between the germline ends. The CDR3 runs to 13 residues. CDR1 and CDR2 (germline): SGHDN, FVKESK.

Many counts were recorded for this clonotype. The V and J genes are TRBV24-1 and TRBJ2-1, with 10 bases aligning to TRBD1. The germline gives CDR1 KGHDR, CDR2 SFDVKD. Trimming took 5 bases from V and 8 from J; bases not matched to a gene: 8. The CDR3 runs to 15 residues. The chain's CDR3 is CATSARDRGMDEQFF. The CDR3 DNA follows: TGTGCCACCAGTGCCCGGGACAGGGGAATGGATGAGCAGTTCTTC.

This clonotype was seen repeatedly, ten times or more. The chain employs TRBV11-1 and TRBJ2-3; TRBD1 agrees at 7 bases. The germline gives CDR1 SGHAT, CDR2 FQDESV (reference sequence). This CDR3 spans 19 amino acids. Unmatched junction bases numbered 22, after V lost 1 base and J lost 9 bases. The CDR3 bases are TGTGCCAGCAGCTTAGGTTTGGGGACAGCCCTCGGAATGGGGTGGACGCAGTATTTT. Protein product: CASSLGLGTALGMGWTQYF.

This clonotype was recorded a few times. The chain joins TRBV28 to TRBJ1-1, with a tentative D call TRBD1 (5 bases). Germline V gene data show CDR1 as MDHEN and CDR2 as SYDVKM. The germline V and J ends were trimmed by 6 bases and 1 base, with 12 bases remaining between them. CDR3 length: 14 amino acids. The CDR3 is CASRPGLTNTEAFF. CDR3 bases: TGTGCCAGCAGACCAGGGTTAACGAACACTGAAGCTTTCTTT.

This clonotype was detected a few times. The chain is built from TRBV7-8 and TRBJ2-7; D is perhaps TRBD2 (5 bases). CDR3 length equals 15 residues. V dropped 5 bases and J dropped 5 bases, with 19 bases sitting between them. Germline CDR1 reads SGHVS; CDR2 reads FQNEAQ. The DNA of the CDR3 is TGTGCCAGCAGCCCCTCTCGGGGATTAGGGAACGAGCAGTACTTC. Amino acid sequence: CASSPSRGLGNEQYF.

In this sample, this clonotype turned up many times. The CDR3 region has the DNA TGTGCCAGCAGTTCACTCTCGGGCCGCACTGAAGCTTTCTTT. Protein product: CASSSLSGRTEAFF. This chain joins TRBV12-3 or TRBV12-4 and TRBJ1-1, with D hard to call. V lost 4 bases to trimming and J lost 4 bases, with 13 bases between them. CDR3 length: 14 amino acids.

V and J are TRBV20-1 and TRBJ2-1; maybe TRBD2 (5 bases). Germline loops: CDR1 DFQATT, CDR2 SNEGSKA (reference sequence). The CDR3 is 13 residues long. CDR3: CSPPGRANNEQFF. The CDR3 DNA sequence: TGCAGCCCCCCGGGGAGAGCGAACAATGAGCAGTTCTTC.

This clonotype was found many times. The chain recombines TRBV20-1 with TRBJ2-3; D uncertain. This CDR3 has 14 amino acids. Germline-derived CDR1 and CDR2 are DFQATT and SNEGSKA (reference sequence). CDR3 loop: CAPRAGGSTDTQYF. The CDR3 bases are TGCGCCCCCCGGGCAGGCGGTAGCACAGATACGCAGTATTTT.

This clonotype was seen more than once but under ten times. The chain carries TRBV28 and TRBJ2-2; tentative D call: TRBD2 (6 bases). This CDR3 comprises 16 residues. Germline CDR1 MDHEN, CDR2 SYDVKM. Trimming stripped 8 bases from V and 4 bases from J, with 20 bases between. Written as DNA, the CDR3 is TGTGCCAGCCTTATGCGGCGGGACTTTTTCACCGGGGAGCTGTTTTTT. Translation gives CASLMRRDFFTGELFF.

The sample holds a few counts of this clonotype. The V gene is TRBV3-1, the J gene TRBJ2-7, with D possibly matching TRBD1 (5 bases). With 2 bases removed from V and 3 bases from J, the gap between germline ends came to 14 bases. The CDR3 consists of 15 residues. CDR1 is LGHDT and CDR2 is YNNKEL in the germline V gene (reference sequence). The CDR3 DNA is TGTGCCAGCAGCCAATCGCAGGGTGAATACTACGAGCAGTACTTC. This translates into CASSQSQGEYYEQYF.

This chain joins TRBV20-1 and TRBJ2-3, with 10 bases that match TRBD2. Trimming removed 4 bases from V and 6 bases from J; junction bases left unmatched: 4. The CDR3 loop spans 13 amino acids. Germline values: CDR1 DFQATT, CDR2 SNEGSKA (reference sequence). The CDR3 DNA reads TGCAGTGCTATATCAGCGGGAGGGGATACGCAGTATTTT. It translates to CSAISAGGDTQYF.

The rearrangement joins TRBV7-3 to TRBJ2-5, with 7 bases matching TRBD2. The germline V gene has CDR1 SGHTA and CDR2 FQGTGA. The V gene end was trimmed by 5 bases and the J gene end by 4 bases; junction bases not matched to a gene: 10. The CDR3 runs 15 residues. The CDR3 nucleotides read TGTGCCAGCAGCCTCCAGCGGGGAGGTGGAGAGACCCAGTACTTC. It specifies CASSLQRGGGETQYF.

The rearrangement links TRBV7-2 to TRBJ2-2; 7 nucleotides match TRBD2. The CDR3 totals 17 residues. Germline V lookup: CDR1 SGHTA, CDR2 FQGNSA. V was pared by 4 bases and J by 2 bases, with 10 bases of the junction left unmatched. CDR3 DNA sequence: TGTGCCAGCAGCTCCGACCTAGCGGCCGGAAACACCGGGGAGCTGTTTTTT. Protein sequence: CASSSDLAAGNTGELFF.

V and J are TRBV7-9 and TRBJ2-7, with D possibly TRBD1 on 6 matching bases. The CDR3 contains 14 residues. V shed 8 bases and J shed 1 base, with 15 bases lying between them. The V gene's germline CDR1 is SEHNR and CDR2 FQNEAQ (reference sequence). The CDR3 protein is CASGGPDSSYEQYF. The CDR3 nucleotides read TGTGCCAGCGGGGGTCCGGACAGTTCCTACGAGCAGTACTTC.

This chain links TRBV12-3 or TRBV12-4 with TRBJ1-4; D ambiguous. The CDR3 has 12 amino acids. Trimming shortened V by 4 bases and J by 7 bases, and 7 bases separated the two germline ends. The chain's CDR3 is CASSSRGEKLFF. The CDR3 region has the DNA TGTGCCAGCAGTTCGCGGGGTGAAAAACTGTTTTTT.

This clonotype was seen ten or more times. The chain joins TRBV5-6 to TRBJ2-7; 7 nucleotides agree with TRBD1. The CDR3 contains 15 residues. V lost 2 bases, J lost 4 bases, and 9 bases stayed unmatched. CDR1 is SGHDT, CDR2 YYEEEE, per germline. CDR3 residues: CASSFGWVGQYEQYF. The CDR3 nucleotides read TGTGCCAGCAGCTTTGGTTGGGTGGGACAGTACGAGCAGTACTTC.

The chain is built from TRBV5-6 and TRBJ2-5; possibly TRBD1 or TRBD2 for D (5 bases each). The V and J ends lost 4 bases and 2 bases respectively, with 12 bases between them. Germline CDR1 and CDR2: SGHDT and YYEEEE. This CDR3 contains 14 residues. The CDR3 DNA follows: TGTGCCAGCAGCCACAGGACGGGGCAAGAGACCCAGTACTTC. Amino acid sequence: CASSHRTGQETQYF. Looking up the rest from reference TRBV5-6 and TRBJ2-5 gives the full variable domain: DAGVTQSPTHLIKTRGQQVTLRCSPKSGHDTVSWYQQALGQGPQFIFQYYEEEERQRGNFPDRFSGHQFPNYSSELNVNALLLGDSALYLCASSHRTGQETQYFGPGTRLLVL.

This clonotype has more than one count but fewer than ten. The CDR3 protein is CASSPAPRGVYEQYF. DNA for the CDR3: TGCGCCAGCAGCCCCGCCCCGAGGGGGGTTTACGAGCAGTACTTC. V and J are TRBV4-1 and TRBJ2-7; D could derive from TRBD1 or TRBD2 (6 bases each). The CDR3 is made up of 15 amino acids. V shed 4 bases and J shed 4 bases, with 17 bases lying between them. Germline CDR1 MGHRA, CDR2 YSYEKL.

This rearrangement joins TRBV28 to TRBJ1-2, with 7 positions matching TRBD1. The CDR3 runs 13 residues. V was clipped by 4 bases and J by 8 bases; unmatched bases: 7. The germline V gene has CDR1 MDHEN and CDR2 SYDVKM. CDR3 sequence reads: CASSSGGLGGYTF. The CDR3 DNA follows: TGTGCCAGCAGTTCAGGGGGACTTGGAGGCTACACCTTC.